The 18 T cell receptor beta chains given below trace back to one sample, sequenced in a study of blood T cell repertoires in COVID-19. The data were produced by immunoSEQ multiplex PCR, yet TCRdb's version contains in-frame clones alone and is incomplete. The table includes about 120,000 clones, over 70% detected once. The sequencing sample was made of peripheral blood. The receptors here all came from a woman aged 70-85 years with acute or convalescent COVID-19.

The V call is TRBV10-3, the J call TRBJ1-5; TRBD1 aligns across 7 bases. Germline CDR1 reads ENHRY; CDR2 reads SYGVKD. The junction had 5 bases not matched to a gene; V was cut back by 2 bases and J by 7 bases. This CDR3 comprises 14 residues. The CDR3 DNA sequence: TGTGCCATCAGTGAGGGACAGGAGGGACAGCCCCAGCATTTT. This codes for CAISEGQEGQPQHF.

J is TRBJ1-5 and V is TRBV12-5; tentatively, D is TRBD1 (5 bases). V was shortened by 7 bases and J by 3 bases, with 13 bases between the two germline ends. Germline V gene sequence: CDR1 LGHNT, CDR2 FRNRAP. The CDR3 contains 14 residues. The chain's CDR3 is CASVGDGNNQPQHF. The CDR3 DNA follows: TGTGCTAGTGTAGGGGATGGGAACAATCAGCCCCAGCATTTT.

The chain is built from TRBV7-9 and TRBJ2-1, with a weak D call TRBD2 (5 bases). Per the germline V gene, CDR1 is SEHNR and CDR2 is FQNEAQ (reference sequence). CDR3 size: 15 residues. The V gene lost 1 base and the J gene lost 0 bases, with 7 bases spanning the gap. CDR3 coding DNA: TGTGCCAGCAGCTTAGGAGGGTTCTCCTACAATGAGCAGTTCTTC. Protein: CASSLGGFSYNEQFF.

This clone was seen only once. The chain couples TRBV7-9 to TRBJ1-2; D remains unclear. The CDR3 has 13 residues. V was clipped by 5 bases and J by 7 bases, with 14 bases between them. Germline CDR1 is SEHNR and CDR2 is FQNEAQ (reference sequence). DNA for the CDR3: TGTGCCAGCAGCCCTGGATCGGGAGGTGGCTACACCTTC. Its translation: CASSPGSGGGYTF.

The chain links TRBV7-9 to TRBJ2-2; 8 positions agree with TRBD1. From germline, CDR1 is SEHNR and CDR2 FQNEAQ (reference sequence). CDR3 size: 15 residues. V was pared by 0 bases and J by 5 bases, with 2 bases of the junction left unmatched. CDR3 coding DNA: TGTGCCAGCAGCTTAGCCCAGGGGGCGACCGGGGAGCTGTTTTTT. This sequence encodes CASSLAQGATGELFF.

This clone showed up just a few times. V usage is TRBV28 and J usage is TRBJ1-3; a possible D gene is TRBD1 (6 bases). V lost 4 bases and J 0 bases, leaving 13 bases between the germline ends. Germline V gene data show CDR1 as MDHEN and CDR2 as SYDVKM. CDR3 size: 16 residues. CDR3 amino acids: CASSSSGAISGNTIYF. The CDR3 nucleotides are TGTGCCAGCAGTTCTTCAGGGGCTATCTCTGGAAACACCATATATTTT.

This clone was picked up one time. CDR3 nucleotides: TGTGCCAGCAGTCTGGGGCTAGCGGGGGGCTATGAGCAGTTCTTC. Protein: CASSLGLAGGYEQFF. The V and J genes are TRBV2 and TRBJ2-1; 11 nucleotides match TRBD2. Trimming cost V 5 bases and J 8 bases; bases outside gene matches: 8. This CDR3 has 15 amino acids. CDR1 is SNHLY and CDR2 is FYNNEI in the germline V gene.

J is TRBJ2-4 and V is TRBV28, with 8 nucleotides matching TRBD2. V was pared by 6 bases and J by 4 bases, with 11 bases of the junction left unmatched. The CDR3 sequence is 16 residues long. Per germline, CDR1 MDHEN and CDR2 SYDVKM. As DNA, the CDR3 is TGTGCCAGCAGCCCTCAGGGCGGGGGGAAGAAAAACATTCAGTACTTC. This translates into CASSPQGGGKKNIQYF.

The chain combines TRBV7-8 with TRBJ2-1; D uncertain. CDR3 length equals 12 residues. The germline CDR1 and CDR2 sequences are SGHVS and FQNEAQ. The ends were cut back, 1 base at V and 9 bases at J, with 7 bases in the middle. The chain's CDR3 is CASSLGAIEQFF. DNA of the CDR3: TGTGCCAGCAGCTTAGGGGCGATTGAGCAGTTCTTC.

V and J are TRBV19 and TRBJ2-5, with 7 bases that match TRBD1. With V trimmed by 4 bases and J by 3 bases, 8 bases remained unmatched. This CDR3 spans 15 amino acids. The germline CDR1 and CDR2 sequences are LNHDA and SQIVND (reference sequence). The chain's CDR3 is CASSKTGTAEETQYF. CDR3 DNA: TGTGCCAGTAGTAAGACTGGGACAGCTGAAGAGACCCAGTACTTC.

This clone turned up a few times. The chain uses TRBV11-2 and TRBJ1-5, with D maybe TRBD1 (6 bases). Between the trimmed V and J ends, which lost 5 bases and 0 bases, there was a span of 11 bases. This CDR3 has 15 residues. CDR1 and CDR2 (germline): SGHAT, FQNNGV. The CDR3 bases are TGTGCCAGCAGCCTGGACAGCCTTAGCAATCAGCCCCAGCATTTT. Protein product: CASSLDSLSNQPQHF.

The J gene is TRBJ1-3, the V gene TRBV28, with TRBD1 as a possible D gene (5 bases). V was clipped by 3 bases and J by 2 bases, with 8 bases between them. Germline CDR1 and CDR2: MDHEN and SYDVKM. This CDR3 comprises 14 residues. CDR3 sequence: CASSFAGTGNTIYF. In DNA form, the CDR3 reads TGTGCCAGCAGTTTCGCAGGGACTGGAAACACCATATATTTT. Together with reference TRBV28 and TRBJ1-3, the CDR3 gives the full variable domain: DVKVTQSSRYLVKRTGEKVFLECVQDMDHENMFWYRQDPGLGLRLIYFSYDVKMKEKGDIPEGYSVSREKKERFSLILESASTNQTSMYLCASSFAGTGNTIYFGEGSWLTVV.

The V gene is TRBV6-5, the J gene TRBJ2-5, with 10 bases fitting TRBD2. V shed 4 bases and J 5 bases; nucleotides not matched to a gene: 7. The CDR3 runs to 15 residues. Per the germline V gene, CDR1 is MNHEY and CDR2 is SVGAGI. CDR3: CASSSVSGGDETQYF. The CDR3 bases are TGTGCCAGCAGTTCAGTAAGCGGGGGGGATGAGACCCAGTACTTC.

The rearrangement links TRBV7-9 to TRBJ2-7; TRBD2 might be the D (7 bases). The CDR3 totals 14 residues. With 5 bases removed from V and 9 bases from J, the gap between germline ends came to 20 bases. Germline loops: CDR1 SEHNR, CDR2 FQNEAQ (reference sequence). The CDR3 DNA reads TGTGCCAGCAGCATAGGGGGGGACCCCCTAGGGCAGTACTTC. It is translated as CASSIGGDPLGQYF.

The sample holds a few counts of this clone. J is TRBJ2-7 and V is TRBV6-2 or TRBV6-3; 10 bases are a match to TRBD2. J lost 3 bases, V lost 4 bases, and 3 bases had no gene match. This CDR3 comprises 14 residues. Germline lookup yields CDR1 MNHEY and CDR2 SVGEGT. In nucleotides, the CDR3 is TGTGCCAGCAGTTGGACTAGCGGAAACTACGAGCAGTACTTC. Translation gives CASSWTSGNYEQYF.

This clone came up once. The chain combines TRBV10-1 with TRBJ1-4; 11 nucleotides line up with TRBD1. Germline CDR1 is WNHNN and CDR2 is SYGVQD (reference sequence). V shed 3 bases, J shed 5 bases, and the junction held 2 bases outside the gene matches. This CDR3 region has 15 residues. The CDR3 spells CASSEGQGANEKLFF. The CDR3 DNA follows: TGCGCCAGCAGTGAAGGACAGGGGGCAAATGAAAAACTGTTTTTT.

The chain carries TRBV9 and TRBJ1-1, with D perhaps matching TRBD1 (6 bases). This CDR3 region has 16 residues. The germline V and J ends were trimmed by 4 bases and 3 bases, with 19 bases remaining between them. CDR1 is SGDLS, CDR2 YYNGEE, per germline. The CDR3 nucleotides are TGTGCCAGCAGCCCTCGCCAGGGGATTGGGGACACTGAAGCTTTCTTT. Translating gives CASSPRQGIGDTEAFF.

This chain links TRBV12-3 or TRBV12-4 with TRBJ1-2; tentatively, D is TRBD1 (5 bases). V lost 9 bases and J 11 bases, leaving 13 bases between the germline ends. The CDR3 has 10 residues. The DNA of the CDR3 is TGTGCCAGTTTTGGGGCAGAGTACACCTTC. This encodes CASFGAEYTF.